This TCR beta chain was profiled in a study of early T cells in non-severe SARS-CoV-2 infection. Turning to the study itself: Chains from this unsorted whole-blood bulk RNA could not be paired.

Study conclusions and caveats: VDJdb matches were skewed toward anti-spike CD8 T cell responses.

Unique molecular identifiers (one per individual cDNA molecule) were attached. MiXCR was run by TCRdb on the 5' RACE reads, yielding one entry per CDR3 protein. The table lists approximately 84,000 distinct CDR3 sequences, about 13% of them singletons, with 6% in the top ten. Comments on this clonotype: The antigen remains undetermined.

Sequenced sample: whole blood. This TCR came from an adult who was a healthcare worker with PCR-confirmed SARS-CoV-2 infection or an uninfected control (not recorded which).

The CDR3 sequence: CASSARDRDMEGSYNEQFF. In DNA, the CDR3 is TGTGCCAGCAGCGCCCGGGACAGGGATATGGAGGGCTCCTACAATGAGCAGTTCTTC. The chain is built from TRBV7-8 and TRBJ2-1; 9 bases align to TRBD1. Germline V gene data show CDR1 as SGHVS and CDR2 as FQNEAQ. J was trimmed by 0 bases and V by 5 bases; bases with no gene match: 14. The CDR3 is 19 amino acids.